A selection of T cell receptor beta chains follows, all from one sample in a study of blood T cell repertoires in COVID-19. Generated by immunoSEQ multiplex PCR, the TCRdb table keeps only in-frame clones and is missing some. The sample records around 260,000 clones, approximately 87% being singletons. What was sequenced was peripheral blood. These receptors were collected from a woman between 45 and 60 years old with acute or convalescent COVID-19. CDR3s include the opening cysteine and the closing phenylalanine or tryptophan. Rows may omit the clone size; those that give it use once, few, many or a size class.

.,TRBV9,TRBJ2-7,CASSVDRSSSSPYEQYF
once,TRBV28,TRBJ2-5,CASSLQQGVKETQYF
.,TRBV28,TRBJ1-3,CASGLYRAGNTIYF
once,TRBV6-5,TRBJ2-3,CASRQKGAPTDTQYF
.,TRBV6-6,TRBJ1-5,CASSYRGRDQPQHF
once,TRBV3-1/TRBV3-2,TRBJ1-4,CASSRPGGDEKLFF
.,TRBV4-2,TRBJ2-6,CASSPVGQGVSGANVLTF
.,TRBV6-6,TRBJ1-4,CASLMDGGNEKLFF
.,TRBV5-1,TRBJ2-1,CASSIGQGVYNEQFF
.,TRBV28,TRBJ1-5,CASSLNNLNQPQHF
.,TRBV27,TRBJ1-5,CASSSWTDLNQPQHF
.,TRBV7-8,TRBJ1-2,CASSLEGRTEYYGYTF
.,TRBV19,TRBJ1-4,CASSVGSSTNEKLFF
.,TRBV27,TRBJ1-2,CASSFSPGANYGYTF
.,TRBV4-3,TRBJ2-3,CASSQVHRSGTDTQYF
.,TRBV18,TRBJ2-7,CASSPSSYEQYF
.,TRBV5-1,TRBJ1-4,CASSAGLGGEKLFF
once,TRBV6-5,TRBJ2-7,CASSTDRGVMYEQYF
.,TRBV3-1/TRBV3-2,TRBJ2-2,CASSATPSGRAGELFF
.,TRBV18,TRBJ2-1,CASSPLPGLAAGGEQFF
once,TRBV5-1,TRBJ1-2,CASSLLAGALGYGYTF
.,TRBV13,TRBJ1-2,CASSHGTGLGGYTF
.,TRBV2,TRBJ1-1,CASALVEGGTEAFF
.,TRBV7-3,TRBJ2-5,CASSLSSGQETQYF
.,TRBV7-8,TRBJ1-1,CASSLDRVGTEAFF
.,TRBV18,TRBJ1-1,CASSPENSYTEAFF
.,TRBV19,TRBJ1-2,CASSIAEVYGYTF
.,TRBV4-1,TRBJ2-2,CASSRQALAVIFTGELFF
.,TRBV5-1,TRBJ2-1,CASSLETSAIF
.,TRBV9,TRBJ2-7,CASSVDLGTGGSYEQYF
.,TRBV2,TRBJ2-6,CAGALEGANVLTF
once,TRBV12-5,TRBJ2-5,CASGSGRTGVGQETQYF
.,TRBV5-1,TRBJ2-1,CASSFLAGYNEQFF
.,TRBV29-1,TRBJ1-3,CSVTDTLTGNTIYF
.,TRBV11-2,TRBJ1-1,CASSLGSGGGSEAFF
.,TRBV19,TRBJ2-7,CASSKTSLYEQYF
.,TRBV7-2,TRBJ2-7,CASSLWPSRVYEQYF
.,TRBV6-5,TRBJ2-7,CATQQGTYEQYF
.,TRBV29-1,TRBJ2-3,CSVEDRRSSTDTQYF
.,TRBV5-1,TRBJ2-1,CASSAGLAGGPGNEQFF
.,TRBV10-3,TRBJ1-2,CATGTGEFRGYTF
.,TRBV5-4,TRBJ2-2,CASKQGASGSPNTGELFF
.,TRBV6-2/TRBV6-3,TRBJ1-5,CASSSTSRTGWNQPQHF
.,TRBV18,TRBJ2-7,CASVRDRNYEQYF
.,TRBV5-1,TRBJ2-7,CASRPGTSGIYEQYF
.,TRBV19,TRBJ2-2,CASSMRTGGRNGELFF
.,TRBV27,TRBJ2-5,CASSFRETQYF
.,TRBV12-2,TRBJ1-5,CASRLEGRQGGQPQHF
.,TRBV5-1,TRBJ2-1,CASSPQAREQFF
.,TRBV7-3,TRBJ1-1,CASSRGQLTQSTEAFF
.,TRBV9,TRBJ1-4,CASSVGGGATNEKLFF
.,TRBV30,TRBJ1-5,CAWTGDQPQHF
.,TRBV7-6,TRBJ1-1,CASSAGPTIPTEAFF
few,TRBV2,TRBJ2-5,CASTVRQGARAQYF
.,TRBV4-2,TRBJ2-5,CASSLAMGGTLRTQYF